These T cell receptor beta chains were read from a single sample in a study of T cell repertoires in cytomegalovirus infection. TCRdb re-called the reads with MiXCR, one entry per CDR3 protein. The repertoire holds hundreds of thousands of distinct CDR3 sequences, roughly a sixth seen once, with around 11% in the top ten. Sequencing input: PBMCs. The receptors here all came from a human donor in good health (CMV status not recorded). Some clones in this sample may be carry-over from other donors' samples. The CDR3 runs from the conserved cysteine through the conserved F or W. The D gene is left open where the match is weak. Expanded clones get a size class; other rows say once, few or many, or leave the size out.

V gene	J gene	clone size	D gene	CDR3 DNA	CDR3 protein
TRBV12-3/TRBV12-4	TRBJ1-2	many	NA	TGTGCCAGCAGCTCCGGCGTGGACACTCTTGGCTACACCTTC	CASSSGVDTLGYTF
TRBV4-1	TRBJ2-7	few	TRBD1	TGCGCCAGCAGCCAGTGGGACAGGGGAAACGAGCAGTACTTC	CASSQWDRGNEQYF
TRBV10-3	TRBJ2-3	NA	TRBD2	TGTGCCATCACGGCAGGGAGGGCAGATACGCAGTATTTT	CAITAGRADTQYF
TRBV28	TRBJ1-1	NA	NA	TGTGCCAGCAGCTCTGGACAGACTAGCCAGAAAGCTTTCTTT	CASSSGQTSQKAFF
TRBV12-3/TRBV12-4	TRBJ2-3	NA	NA	TGTGCCAGCAGTTTCGGGGACTCAGATACGCAGTATTTT	CASSFGDSDTQYF
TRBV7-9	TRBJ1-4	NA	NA	TGTGCCAGCAGCTTAGCGGCCCGGGGCGAAAAACTGTTTTTT	CASSLAARGEKLFF
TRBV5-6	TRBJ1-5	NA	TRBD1	TGTGCCAGCAGCGGACAGGGTTCGGGCAATCAGCCCCAGCATTTT	CASSGQGSGNQPQHF
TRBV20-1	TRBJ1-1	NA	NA	TGCAGTGCTCCAGAGACAGGAGGGAACACTGAAGCTTTCTTT	CSAPETGGNTEAFF
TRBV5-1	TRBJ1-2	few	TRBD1	TGCGCCAGCAGCCCCGGGACAGGGAGGGGTTATGGCTACACCTTC	CASSPGTGRGYGYTF
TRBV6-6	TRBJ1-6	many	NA	TGTGCCAGCAGTTATCGTCGCCAGACCAGTTCACCCCTCCACTTT	CASSYRRQTSSPLHF
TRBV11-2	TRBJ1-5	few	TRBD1	TGTGCCAGCAGCCCGGGACAGGGGACTTATAGCAATCAGCCCCAGCATTTT	CASSPGQGTYSNQPQHF
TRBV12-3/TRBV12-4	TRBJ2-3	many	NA	TGTGCCAGCAGCCAAGGACAGGATACGCAGTATTTT	CASSQGQDTQYF
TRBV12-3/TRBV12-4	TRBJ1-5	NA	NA	TGTGCCAGCACAAAGGGGGATAGCAATCAGCCCCAGCATTTT	CASTKGDSNQPQHF
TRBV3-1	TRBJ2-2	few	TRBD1	TGTGCCAGCAGCCAAGATGGGACAGGGTCCGGGGAGCTGTTTTTT	CASSQDGTGSGELFF
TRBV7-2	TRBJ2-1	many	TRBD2	TGTGCCAGCAGCCAAATGACTCTAGCGGGGGCTGAGCAGTTCTTC	CASSQMTLAGAEQFF
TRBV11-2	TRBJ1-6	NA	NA	TGTGCCAGCAGCTTAGACCGGGAGGGACTTCTCGCAGATTCACCCCTCCACTTT	CASSLDREGLLADSPLHF
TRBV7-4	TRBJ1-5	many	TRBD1	TGTGCCAGCACCACAGAGACAGGGGAGAGGAATCAGCCCCAGCATTTT	CASTTETGERNQPQHF
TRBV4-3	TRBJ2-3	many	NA	TGCGCCAGCAGCGTGGGGATTCCGGATACGCAGTATTTT	CASSVGIPDTQYF
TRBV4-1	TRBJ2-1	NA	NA	TGCGCCAGCAGCCAATACAGTAATCTCGATGAGCAGTTCTTC	CASSQYSNLDEQFF
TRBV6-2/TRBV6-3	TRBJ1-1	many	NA	TGTGCCAGCAGTTACCCCCCCGGGCAGGCCTCAAACACTGAAGCTTTCTTT	CASSYPPGQASNTEAFF
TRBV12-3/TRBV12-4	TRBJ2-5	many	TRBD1	TGTGCCAGCAGTTTAACAGGGGTAGAGACCCAGTACTTC	CASSLTGVETQYF
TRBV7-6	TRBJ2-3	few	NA	TGTGCCAGCAGCTTAGGTGAATGGGATACGCAGTATTTT	CASSLGEWDTQYF
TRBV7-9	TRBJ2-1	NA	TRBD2	TGTGCCAGCAGCGGACTAGCGACCTTTGGCAATGAGCAGTTCTTC	CASSGLATFGNEQFF
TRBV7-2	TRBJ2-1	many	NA	TGTGCCAGCGGCCCGACCCCCAGGACAGAGCAGTTCTTC	CASGPTPRTEQFF
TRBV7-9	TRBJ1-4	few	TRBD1	TGTGCCAGCAGCCCCCAGGGGGCAACTAATGAAAAACTGTTTTTT	CASSPQGATNEKLFF
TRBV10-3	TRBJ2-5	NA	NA	TGTGCCATCAGTGAGGGACTCGGATTCAGGCAGACCCAGTACTTC	CAISEGLGFRQTQYF
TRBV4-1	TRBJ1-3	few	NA	TGCGCCAGCAGCCAAGGGTCGGGAGTTCGTGACACCATATATTTT	CASSQGSGVRDTIYF
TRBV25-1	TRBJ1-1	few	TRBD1	TGTGCCAGCAGTGACCGGGACAGGGGGCGCACTGAAGCTTTCTTT	CASSDRDRGRTEAFF
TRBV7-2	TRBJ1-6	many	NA	TGTGCCAGCAGCTTAGAGAGGAGCTCCTATAATTCACCCCTCCACTTT	CASSLERSSYNSPLHF
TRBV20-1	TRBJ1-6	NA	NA	TGCAGTGCTAGAGAGGGTAGGAACGATTCACCCCTCCACTTT	CSAREGRNDSPLHF
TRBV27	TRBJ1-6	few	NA	TGTGCCAGTACACCGGGACAATGGAATTCACCCCTCCACTTT	CASTPGQWNSPLHF
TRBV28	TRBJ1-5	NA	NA	TGTGCCAGCAGTTTATTTTGGGGGGATAGCAATCAGCCCCAGCATTTT	CASSLFWGDSNQPQHF
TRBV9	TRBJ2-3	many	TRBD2	TGTGCCAGCAGCGTAGCGATGGCTAGCGGGACGACGGATACGCAGTATTTT	CASSVAMASGTTDTQYF
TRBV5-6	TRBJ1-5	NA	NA	TGTGCCAGCAGCGCACGAACCGGGACACCTAATCAGCCCCAGCATTTT	CASSARTGTPNQPQHF